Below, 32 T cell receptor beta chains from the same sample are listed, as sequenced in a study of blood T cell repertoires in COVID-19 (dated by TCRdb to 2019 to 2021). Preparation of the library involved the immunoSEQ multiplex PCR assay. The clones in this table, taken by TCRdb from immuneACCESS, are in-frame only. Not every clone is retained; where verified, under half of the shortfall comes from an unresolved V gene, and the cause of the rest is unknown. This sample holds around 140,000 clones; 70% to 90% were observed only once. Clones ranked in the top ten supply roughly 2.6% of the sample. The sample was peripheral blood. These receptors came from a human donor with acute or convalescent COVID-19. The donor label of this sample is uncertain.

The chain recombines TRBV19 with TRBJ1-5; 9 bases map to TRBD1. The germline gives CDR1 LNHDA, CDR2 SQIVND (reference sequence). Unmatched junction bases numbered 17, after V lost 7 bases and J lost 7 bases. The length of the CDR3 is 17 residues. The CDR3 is CASTPHPRDRVSQPQHF. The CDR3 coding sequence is TGTGCCAGTACCCCACACCCCCGGGACAGGGTAAGCCAGCCCCAGCATTTT.

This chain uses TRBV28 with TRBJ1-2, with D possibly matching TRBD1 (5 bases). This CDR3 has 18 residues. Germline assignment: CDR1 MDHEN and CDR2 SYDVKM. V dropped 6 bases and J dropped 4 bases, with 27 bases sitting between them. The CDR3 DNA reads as TGTGCCAGCAGCCGATGGGCGGAGGGGCGAGGGTTGGGCTATGGCTACACCTTC. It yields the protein CASSRWAEGRGLGYGYTF.

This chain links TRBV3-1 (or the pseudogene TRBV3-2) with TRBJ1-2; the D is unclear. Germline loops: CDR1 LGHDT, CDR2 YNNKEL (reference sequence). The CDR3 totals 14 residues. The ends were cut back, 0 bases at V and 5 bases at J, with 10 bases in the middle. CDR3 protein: CASSQESGIYGYTF. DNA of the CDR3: TGTGCCAGCAGCCAAGAAAGCGGGATTTATGGCTACACCTTC.

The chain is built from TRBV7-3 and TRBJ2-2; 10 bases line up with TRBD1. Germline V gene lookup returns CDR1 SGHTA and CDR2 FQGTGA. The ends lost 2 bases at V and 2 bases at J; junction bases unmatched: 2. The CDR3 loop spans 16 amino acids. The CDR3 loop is CASSLGQGVNTGELFF. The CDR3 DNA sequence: TGTGCCAGCAGCTTAGGACAGGGGGTCAACACCGGGGAGCTGTTTTTT.

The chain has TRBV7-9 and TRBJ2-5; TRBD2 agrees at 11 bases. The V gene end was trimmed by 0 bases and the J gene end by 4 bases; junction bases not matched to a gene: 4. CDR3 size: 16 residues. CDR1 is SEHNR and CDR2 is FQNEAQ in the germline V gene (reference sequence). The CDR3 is CASSLALAGGLETQYF. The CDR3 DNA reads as TGTGCCAGCAGCTTAGCCCTAGCGGGGGGCCTAGAGACCCAGTACTTC.

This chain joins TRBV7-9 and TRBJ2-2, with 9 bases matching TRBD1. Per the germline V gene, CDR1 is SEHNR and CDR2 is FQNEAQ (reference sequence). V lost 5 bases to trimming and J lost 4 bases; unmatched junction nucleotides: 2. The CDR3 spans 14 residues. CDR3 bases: TGTGCCAGCAGCAGGGACAGGGCCACCGGGGAGCTGTTTTTT. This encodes CASSRDRATGELFF. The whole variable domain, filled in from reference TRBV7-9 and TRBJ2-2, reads DTGVSQNPRHKITKRGQNVTFRCDPISEHNRLYWYRQTLGQGPEFLTYFQNEAQLEKSRLLSDRFSAERPKGSFSTLEIQRTEQGDSAMYLCASSRDRATGELFFGEGSRLTVL.

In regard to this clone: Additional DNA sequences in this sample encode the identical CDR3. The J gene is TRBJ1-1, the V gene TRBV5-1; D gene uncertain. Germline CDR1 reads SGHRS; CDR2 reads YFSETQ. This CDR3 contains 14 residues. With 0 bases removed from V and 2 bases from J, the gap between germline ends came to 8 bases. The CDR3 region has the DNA TGCGCCAGCAGCTTGGATCGGGGAAACACTGAAGCTTTCTTT. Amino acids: CASSLDRGNTEAFF.

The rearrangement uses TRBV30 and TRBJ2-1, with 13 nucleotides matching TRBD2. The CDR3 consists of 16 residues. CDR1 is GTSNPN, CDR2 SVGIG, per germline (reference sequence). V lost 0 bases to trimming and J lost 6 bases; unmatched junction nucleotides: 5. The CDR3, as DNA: TGTGCCTGGAGTGTACTAGCGGGAGGGCCGGGCAATGAGCAGTTCTTC. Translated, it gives CAWSVLAGGPGNEQFF. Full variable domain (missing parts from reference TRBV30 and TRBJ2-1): SQTIHQWPATLVQPVGSPLSLECTVEGTSNPNLYWYRQAAGRGLQLLFYSVGIGQISSEVPQNLSASRPQDRQFILSSKKLLLSDSGFYLCAWSVLAGGPGNEQFFGPGTRLTVL.

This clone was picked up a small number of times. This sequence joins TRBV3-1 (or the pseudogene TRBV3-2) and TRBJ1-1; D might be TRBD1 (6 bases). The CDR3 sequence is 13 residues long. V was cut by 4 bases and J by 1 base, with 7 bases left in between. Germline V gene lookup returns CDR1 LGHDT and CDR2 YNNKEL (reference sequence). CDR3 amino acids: CASSLQGNTEAFF. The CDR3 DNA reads TGTGCCAGCAGCCTACAGGGGAACACTGAAGCTTTCTTT.

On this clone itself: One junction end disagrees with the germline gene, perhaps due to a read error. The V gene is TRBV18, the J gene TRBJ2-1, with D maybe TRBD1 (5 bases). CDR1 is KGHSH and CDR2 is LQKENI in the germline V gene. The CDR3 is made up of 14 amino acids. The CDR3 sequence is CASSPRQGVNEQFF. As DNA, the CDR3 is TGTGCCAGCTCGCCACGGCAAGGGGTTAATGAGCAGTTCTTC.

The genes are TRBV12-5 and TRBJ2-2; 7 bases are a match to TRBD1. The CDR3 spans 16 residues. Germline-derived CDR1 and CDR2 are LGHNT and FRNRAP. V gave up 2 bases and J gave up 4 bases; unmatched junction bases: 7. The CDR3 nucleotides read TGTGCTAGTGGTTTGTCCTCGGGACAGCCCACCGGGGAGCTGTTTTTT. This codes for CASGLSSGQPTGELFF.

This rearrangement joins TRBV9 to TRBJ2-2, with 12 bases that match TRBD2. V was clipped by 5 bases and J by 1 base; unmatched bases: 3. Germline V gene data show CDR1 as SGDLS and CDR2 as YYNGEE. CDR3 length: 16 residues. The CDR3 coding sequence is TGTGCCAGCAGGCCTAGCGGGAGGGTGAACACCGGGGAGCTGTTTTTT. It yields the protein CASRPSGRVNTGELFF.

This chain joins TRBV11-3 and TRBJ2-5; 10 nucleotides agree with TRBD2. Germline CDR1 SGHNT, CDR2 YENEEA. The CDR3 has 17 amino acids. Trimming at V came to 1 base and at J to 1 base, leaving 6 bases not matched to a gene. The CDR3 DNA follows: TGTGCCAGCAGCTTAGGTACTAGCGGGACTATCCAAGAGACCCAGTACTTC. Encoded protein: CASSLGTSGTIQETQYF.

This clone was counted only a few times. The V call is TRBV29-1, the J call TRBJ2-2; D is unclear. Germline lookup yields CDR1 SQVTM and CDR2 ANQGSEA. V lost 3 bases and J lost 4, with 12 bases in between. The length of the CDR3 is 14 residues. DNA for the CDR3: TGCAGCGTTGAGCAGGTTTTTGGCACCGGGGAGCTGTTTTTT. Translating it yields CSVEQVFGTGELFF.

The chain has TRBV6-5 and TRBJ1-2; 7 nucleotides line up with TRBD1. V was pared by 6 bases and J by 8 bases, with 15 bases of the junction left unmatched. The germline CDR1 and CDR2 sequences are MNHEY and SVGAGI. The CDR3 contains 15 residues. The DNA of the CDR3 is TGTGCCAGCAGGCCGCCGGGACAGAAACCCAGGGGCTACACCTTC. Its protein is CASRPPGQKPRGYTF.

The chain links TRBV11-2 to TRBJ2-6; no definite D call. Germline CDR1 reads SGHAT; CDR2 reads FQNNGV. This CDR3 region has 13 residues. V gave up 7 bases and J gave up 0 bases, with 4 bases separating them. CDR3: CASIISGANVLTF. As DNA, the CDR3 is TGTGCCAGCATCATCTCTGGGGCCAACGTCCTGACTTTC.

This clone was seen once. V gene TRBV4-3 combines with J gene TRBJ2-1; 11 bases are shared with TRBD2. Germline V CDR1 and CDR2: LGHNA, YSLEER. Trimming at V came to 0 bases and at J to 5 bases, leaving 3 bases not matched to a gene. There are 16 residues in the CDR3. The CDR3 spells CASSQDPSGRHNEQFF. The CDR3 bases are TGCGCCAGCAGCCAAGACCCTAGCGGGAGGCACAATGAGCAGTTCTTC.

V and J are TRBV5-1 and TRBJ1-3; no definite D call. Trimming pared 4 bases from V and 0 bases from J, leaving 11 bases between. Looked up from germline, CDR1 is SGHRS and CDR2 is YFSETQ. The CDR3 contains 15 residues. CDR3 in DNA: TGCGCCAGCAGCCCAGGCGCTCCCTCTGGAAACACCATATATTTT. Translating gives CASSPGAPSGNTIYF.

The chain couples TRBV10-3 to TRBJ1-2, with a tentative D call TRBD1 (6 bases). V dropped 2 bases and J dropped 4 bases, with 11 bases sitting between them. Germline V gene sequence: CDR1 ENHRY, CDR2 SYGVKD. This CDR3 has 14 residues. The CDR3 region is CAISEGGAGYGYTF. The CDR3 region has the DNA TGTGCCATCAGTGAGGGGGGCGCCGGCTATGGCTACACCTTC.

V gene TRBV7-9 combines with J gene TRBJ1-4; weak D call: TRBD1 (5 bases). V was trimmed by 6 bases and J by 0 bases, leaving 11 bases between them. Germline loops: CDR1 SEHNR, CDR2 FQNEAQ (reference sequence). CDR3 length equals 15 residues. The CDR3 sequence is CASRPAGTTNEKLFF. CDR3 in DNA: TGTGCCAGCAGACCTGCAGGGACAACTAATGAAAAACTGTTTTTT.

The CDR3: CASSLSRAGGKFF. DNA of the CDR3: TGTGCCAGCAGTTTATCGAGGGCGGGAGGGAAGTTCTTC. This chain joins TRBV27 and TRBJ2-1, with 9 bases aligning to TRBD2. In germline, CDR1 is MNHEY, CDR2 SMNVEV (reference sequence). CDR3 length equals 13 residues. V lost 0 bases, J lost 14 bases, and 5 bases stayed unmatched.

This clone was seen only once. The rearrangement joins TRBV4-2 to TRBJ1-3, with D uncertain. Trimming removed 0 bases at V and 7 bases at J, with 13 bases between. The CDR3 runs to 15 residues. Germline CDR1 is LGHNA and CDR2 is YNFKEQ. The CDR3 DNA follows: TGTGCCAGCAGCCAAGAGTATAGCATTCTTAACACCATATATTTT. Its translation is CASSQEYSILNTIYF.

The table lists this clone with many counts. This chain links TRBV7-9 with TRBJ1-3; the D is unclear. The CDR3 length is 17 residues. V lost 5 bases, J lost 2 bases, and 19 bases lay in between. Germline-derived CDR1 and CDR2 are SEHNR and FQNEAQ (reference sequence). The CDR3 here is CASSLSFTGEAGNTIYF. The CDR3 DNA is TGTGCCAGCAGCCTGTCCTTTACCGGGGAAGCTGGAAACACCATATATTTT.

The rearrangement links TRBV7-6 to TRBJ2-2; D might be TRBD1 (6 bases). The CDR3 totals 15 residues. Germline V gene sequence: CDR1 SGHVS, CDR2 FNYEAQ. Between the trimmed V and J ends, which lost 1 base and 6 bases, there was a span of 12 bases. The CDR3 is CASSLVTGQAGELFF. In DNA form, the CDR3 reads TGTGCCAGCAGCTTAGTCACAGGGCAGGCCGGGGAGCTGTTTTTT.

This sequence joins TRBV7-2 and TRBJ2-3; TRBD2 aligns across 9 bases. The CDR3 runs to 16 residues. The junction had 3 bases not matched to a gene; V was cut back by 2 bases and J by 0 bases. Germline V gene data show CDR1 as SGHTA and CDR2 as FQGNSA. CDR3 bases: TGTGCCAGCAGCTTAATGGCGGGAGGGAGCACAGATACGCAGTATTTT. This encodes CASSLMAGGSTDTQYF.

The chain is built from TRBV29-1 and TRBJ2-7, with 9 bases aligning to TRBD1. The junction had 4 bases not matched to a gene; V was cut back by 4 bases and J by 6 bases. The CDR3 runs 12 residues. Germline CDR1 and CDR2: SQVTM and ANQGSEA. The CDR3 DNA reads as TGCAGCGTTGCGGGACAGGGTGGCGAGCAGTACGTC. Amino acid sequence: CSVAGQGGEQYV.

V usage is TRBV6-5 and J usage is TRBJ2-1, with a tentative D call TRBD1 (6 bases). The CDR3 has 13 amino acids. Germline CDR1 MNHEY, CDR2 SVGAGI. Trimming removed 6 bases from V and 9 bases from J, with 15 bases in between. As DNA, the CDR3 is TGTGCCAGCAGAAGTCAACAGGGCGGTGAGCAGTTCTTC. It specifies CASRSQQGGEQFF.

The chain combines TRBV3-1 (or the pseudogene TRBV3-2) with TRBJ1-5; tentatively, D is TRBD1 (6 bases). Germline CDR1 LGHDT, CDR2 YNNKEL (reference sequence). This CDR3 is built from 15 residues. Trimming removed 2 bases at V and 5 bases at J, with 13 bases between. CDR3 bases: TGTGCCAGCAGCCAAACCGGGACATCAGATCAGCCCCAGCATTTT. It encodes CASSQTGTSDQPQHF.

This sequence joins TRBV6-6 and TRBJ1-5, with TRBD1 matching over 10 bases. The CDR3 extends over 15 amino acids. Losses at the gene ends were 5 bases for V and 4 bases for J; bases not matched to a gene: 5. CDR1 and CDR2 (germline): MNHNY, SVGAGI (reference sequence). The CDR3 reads CASSPPGQGNQPQHF. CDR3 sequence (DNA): TGTGCCAGCAGTCCCCCGGGACAGGGGAATCAGCCCCAGCATTTT.

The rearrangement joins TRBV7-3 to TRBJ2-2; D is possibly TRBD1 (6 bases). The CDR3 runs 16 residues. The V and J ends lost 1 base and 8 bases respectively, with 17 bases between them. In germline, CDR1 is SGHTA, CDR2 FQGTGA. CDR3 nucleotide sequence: TGTGCCAGCAGCTTAAAGCAGGGGCTTACTGTTGGGGAGCTGTTTTTT. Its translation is CASSLKQGLTVGELFF.

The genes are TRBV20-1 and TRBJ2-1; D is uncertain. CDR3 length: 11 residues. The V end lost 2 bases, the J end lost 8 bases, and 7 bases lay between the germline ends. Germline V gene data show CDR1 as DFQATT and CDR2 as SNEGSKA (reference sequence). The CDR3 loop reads CSARRLDEQFF. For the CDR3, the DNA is TGCAGTGCTAGACGACTGGATGAGCAGTTCTTC.

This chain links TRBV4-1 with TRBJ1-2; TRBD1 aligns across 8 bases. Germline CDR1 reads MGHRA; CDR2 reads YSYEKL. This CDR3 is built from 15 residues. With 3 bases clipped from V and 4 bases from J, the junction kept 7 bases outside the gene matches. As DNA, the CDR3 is TGCGCCAGCAGCCACGGACAGGGCCAAGTCTATGGCTACACCTTC. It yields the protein CASSHGQGQVYGYTF.